One and the same sample provided the 17 T cell receptor beta chains below, sequenced in a study of cytomegalovirus exposure and HLA in healthy donors. Amplification used 60 Vbeta primers and 13 Jbeta primers. Assay: immunoSEQ multiplex PCR; the TCRdb copy retains only in-frame clones and omits some. The table lists 200,000 or so clones, 75% to 80% of them singletons. Sequenced input: PBMCs. All receptors come from a young man in good health and CMV-seronegative.

The CDR3: CASRSEGAGDPYEQYF. CDR3 in DNA: TGTGCCAGCAGAAGCGAGGGAGCCGGGGATCCCTACGAGCAGTACTTC. The chain carries TRBV11-3 and TRBJ2-7; possible D gene TRBD2, 5 bases. Germline CDR1 SGHNT, CDR2 YENEEA. Trimming pared 6 bases from V and 2 bases from J, leaving 20 bases between. CDR3 length: 16 residues.

The rearrangement joins TRBV6-5 to TRBJ2-7, with TRBD2 identical over 7 bases. The germline V gene has CDR1 MNHEY and CDR2 SVGAGI. Unmatched junction bases numbered 4, after V lost 0 bases and J lost 2 bases. The CDR3 loop spans 15 amino acids. The chain's CDR3 is CASSYSAGDTYEQYF. The CDR3 DNA reads TGTGCCAGCAGTTACTCGGCGGGGGATACCTACGAGCAGTACTTC.

The V call is TRBV19, the J call TRBJ1-1, with a tentative D call TRBD1 (5 bases). V was cut by 4 bases and J by 4 bases, with 19 bases left in between. In germline, CDR1 is LNHDA, CDR2 SQIVND (reference sequence). The CDR3 runs to 16 residues. CDR3 DNA: TGTGCCAGTAGTAAACTTCCCGCGGGACGTGTCACTGAAGCTTTCTTT. It specifies CASSKLPAGRVTEAFF. Full variable domain (outside the CDR3, taken from reference TRBV19 and TRBJ1-1): DGGITQSPKYLFRKEGQNVTLSCEQNLNHDAMYWYRQDPGQGLRLIYYSQIVNDFQKGDIAEGYSVSREKKESFPLTVTSAQKNPTAFYLCASSKLPAGRVTEAFFGQGTRLTVV.

This clone was detected a few times. The J gene is TRBJ1-2, the V gene TRBV5-1; TRBD1 is a possible D gene (6 bases). V was cut by 1 base and J by 8 bases, with 15 bases left in between. Germline CDR1 is SGHRS and CDR2 is YFSETQ. The CDR3 runs 14 residues. The CDR3 reads CASSLSDSRLGYTF. The DNA for the CDR3 is TGCGCCAGCAGCTTGTCGGACAGCCGTCTAGGCTACACCTTC.

V usage is TRBV20-1 and J usage is TRBJ1-1; 7 bases are a match to TRBD1. Trimming took 4 bases from V and 7 from J; bases not matched to a gene: 3. The CDR3 sequence is 11 residues long. Looked up from germline, CDR1 is DFQATT and CDR2 is SNEGSKA (reference sequence). The CDR3 protein is CSATGGFEAFF. CDR3 coding DNA: TGCAGTGCTACAGGGGGGTTTGAAGCTTTCTTT.

This clone came up once. This CDR3 reads CASKPPGEETQYF. Written as DNA, the CDR3 is TGTGCCAGCAAACCCCCGGGGGAGGAGACCCAGTACTTC. This chain connects TRBV7-3 to TRBJ2-5; the D gene is possibly TRBD2 (6 bases). Per the germline V gene, CDR1 is SGHTA and CDR2 is FQGTGA. V lost 7 bases, J lost 5 bases, and 14 bases lay in between. The CDR3 contains 13 residues.

The rearrangement uses TRBV4-1 and TRBJ1-1, with D possibly being TRBD1 (6 bases). Germline V gene data show CDR1 as MGHRA and CDR2 as YSYEKL. The CDR3 contains 13 residues. The V gene lost 3 bases and the J gene lost 4 bases, with 9 bases spanning the gap. The CDR3 loop is CASSQDSTTEAFF. The CDR3 nucleotides read TGCGCCAGCAGCCAGGACAGCACCACTGAAGCTTTCTTT.

The chain has TRBV4-3 and TRBJ2-4; 7 positions match TRBD2. CDR3 length: 16 amino acids. The J segment lost 5 bases and the V segment lost 0 bases, leaving 7 bases of the junction unmatched. Germline V lookup: CDR1 LGHNA, CDR2 YSLEER. In nucleotides, the CDR3 is TGCGCCAGCAGCCAAGATCCATGGGCGGGGGAAAACATTCAGTACTTC. The encoded protein is CASSQDPWAGENIQYF.

The chain combines TRBV7-3 with TRBJ2-7; D might be TRBD1 (6 bases). V was pared by 3 bases and J by 1 base, with 7 bases between. CDR1 is SGHTA, CDR2 FQGTGA, per germline. The CDR3 runs to 13 residues. CDR3 protein: CASSFGQSYEQYF. The CDR3 DNA follows: TGTGCCAGCAGCTTCGGACAGTCCTACGAGCAGTACTTC.

The chain joins TRBV5-1 to TRBJ1-1, with a tentative D call TRBD1 (6 bases). Germline V gene data show CDR1 as SGHRS and CDR2 as YFSETQ. V was cut by 1 base and J by 1 base, with 11 bases left in between. The CDR3 length is 15 residues. In DNA, the CDR3 is TGCGCCAGCAGCTTGCAGGGGCCGGGGAACACTGAAGCTTTCTTT. This translates into CASSLQGPGNTEAFF.

The chain joins TRBV6-5 to TRBJ2-2, with 7 bases that match TRBD2. There are 16 residues in the CDR3. The ends lost 0 bases at V and 4 bases at J; junction bases unmatched: 5. CDR1 is MNHEY, CDR2 SVGAGI, per germline. As DNA, the CDR3 is TGTGCCAGCAGTTACTCGACGGGAGGCCGCACCGGGGAGCTGTTTTTT. This translates into CASSYSTGGRTGELFF.

The rearrangement uses TRBV11-1 and TRBJ1-6; 11 bases map to TRBD1. This CDR3 has 16 residues. CDR1 and CDR2 from the germline V gene are SGHAT and FQDESV (reference sequence). With 0 bases clipped from V and 9 bases from J, the junction kept 4 bases outside the gene matches. DNA for the CDR3: TGTGCCAGCAGCTTAGCGCGAGGGACAGGGGGTTCACCCCTCCACTTT. It yields the protein CASSLARGTGGSPLHF.

This clone was counted only a few times. The rearrangement links TRBV4-1 to TRBJ2-7; 7 nucleotides line up with TRBD2. The CDR3 loop spans 15 amino acids. CDR1 MGHRA and CDR2 YSYEKL come from the germline V gene. V trimming: 0 bases; J trimming: 9 bases; junction bases outside the gene matches: 11. This CDR3 reads CASSQDEGGPEGQYF. Here the CDR3 DNA reads TGCGCCAGCAGCCAAGATGAGGGAGGGCCGGAGGGGCAGTACTTC.

The rearrangement links TRBV30 to TRBJ2-3; D remains unclear. This CDR3 is 13 amino acids long. Germline V gene sequence: CDR1 GTSNPN, CDR2 SVGIG (reference sequence). V lost 1 base, J lost 1 base, and 6 bases lay in between. CDR3 loop: CAWSARGTDTQYF. The CDR3 region has the DNA TGTGCCTGGAGTGCGAGAGGCACAGATACGCAGTATTTT.

This clone was detected once. This chain connects TRBV27 to TRBJ1-1, with a tentative D call TRBD1 (5 bases). V shed 3 bases and J shed 4 bases, with 9 bases lying between them. Germline V gives CDR1 MNHEY, CDR2 SMNVEV (reference sequence). The CDR3 is made up of 13 amino acids. As DNA, the CDR3 is TGTGCCAGCAGTTTCGGCGGGGGCACTGAAGCTTTCTTT. It is translated as CASSFGGGTEAFF.

The chain uses TRBV18 and TRBJ2-1; TRBD2 matches at 11 bases. There are 15 residues in the CDR3. The V gene end was trimmed by 4 bases and the J gene end by 4 bases; junction bases not matched to a gene: 3. Germline V lookup: CDR1 KGHSH, CDR2 LQKENI. In DNA form, the CDR3 reads TGTGCCAGCTCACACGGGACTAGCGGATACAATGAGCAGTTCTTC. Its translation: CASSHGTSGYNEQFF.

The chain carries TRBV19 and TRBJ1-5; D not certain. V was trimmed by 3 bases and J by 0 bases, leaving 6 bases between them. The CDR3 sequence is 14 residues long. Germline CDR1 is LNHDA and CDR2 is SQIVND (reference sequence). CDR3 region: CASSIQDSNQPQHF. For the CDR3, the DNA is TGTGCCAGTAGTATTCAGGATAGCAATCAGCCCCAGCATTTT.